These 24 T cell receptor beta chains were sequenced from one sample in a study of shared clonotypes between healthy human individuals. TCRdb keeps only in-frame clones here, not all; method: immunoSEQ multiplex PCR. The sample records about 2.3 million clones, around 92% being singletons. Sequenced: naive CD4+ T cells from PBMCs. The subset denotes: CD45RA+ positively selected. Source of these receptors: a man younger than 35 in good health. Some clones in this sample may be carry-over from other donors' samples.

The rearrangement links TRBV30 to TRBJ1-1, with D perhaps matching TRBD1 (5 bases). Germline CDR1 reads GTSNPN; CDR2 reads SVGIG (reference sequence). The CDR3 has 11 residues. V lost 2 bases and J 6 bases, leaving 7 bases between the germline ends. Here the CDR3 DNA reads TGTGCCTGGAGTCAAGGGGCTGAAGCTTTCTTT. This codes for CAWSQGAEAFF. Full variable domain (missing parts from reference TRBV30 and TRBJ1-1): SQTIHQWPATLVQPVGSPLSLECTVEGTSNPNLYWYRQAAGRGLQLLFYSVGIGQISSEVPQNLSASRPQDRQFILSSKKLLLSDSGFYLCAWSQGAEAFFGQGTRLTVV.

In DNA, the CDR3 is TGCGCCAGCAGCTACTCTTCGCGGGAGTACAATGAGCAGTTCTTC. It is translated as CASSYSSREYNEQFF. V is TRBV5-1 and J is TRBJ2-1; 7 positions match TRBD2. CDR1 is SGHRS and CDR2 is YFSETQ in the germline V gene. The CDR3 runs 15 residues. V shed 3 bases and J 4 bases; nucleotides not matched to a gene: 7.

The CDR3 region is CASSLGGLSSGNTIYF. CDR3 nucleotides: TGCGCCAGCAGCTTGGGAGGCCTTAGCTCTGGAAACACCATATATTTT. The V and J genes are TRBV5-1 and TRBJ1-3, with no clear D. Germline V gene lookup returns CDR1 SGHRS and CDR2 YFSETQ. V lost 0 bases, J lost 0 bases, and 10 bases lay in between. The CDR3 runs to 16 residues.

DNA for the CDR3: TGTGCCAGCAGCAACGCTCAGGGGGGCACCATATATTTT. Protein sequence: CASSNAQGGTIYF. The genes are TRBV11-2 and TRBJ1-3, with 7 positions matching TRBD1. The junction had 7 bases not matched to a gene; V was cut back by 5 bases and J by 9 bases. CDR1 and CDR2 (germline): SGHAT, FQNNGV. The CDR3 has 13 residues. Full variable domain (rest looked up from reference TRBV11-2 and TRBJ1-3): EAGVAQSPRYKIIEKRQSVAFWCNPISGHATLYWYQQILGQGPKLLIQFQNNGVVDDSQLPKDRFSAERLKGVDSTLKIQPAKLEDSAVYLCASSNAQGGTIYFGEGSWLTVV.

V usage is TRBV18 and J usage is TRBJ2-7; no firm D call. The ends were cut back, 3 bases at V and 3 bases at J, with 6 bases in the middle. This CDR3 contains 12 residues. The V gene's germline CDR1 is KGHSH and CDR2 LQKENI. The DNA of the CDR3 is TGTGCCAGCTCACCGAACGGCTACGAGCAGTACTTC. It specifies CASSPNGYEQYF.

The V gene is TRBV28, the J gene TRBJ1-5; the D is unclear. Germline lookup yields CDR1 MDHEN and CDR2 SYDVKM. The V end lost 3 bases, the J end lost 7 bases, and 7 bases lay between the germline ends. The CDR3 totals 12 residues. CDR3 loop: CASSFLRQPQHF. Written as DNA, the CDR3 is TGTGCCAGCAGTTTCTTAAGGCAGCCCCAGCATTTT.

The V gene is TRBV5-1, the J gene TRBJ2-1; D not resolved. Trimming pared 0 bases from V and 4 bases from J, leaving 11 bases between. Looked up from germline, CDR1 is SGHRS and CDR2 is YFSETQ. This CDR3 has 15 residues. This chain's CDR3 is CASSLAVGRYNEQFF. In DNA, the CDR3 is TGCGCCAGCAGCTTGGCAGTTGGACGGTACAATGAGCAGTTCTTC.

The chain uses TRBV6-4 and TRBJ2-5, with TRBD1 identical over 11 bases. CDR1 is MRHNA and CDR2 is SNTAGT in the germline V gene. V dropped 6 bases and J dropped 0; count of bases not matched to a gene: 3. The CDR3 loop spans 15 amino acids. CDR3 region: CASSPGQGDQETQYF. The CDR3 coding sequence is TGTGCCAGCAGCCCGGGACAGGGGGACCAAGAGACCCAGTACTTC.

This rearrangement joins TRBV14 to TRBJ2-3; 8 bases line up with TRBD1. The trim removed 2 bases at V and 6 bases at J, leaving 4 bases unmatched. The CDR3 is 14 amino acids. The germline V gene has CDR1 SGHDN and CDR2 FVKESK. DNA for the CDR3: TGTGCCAGCAGCCAAATGGACAGGGATGATACGCAGTATTTT. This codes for CASSQMDRDDTQYF. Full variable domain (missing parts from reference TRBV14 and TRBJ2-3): EAGVTQFPSHSVIEKGQTVTLRCDPISGHDNLYWYRRVMGKEIKFLLHFVKESKQDESGMPNNRFLAERTGGTYSTLKVQPAELEDSGVYFCASSQMDRDDTQYFGPGTRLTVL.

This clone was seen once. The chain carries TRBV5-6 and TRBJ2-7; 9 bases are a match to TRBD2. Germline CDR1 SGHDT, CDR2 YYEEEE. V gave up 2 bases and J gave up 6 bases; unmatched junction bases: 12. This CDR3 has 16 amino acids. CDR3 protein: CASSLRGREGQGEQYF. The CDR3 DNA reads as TGTGCCAGCAGCTTACGTGGGCGGGAGGGCCAGGGCGAGCAGTACTTC.

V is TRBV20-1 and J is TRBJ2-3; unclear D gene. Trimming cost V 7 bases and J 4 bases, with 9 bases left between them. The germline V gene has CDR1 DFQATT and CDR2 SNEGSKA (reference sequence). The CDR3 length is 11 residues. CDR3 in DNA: TGCAGTGGCGACTCTCCAGATACGCAGTATTTT. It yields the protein CSGDSPDTQYF.

CDR3 sequence reads: CASSSNRVSYEQYF. In DNA form, the CDR3 reads TGTGCCAGCAGCTCAAATCGGGTGTCCTACGAGCAGTACTTC. The chain has TRBV7-9 and TRBJ2-7; D uncertain. Trimming removed 4 bases at V and 1 base at J, with 11 bases between. Germline-derived CDR1 and CDR2 are SEHNR and FQNEAQ (reference sequence). The CDR3 is made up of 14 amino acids.

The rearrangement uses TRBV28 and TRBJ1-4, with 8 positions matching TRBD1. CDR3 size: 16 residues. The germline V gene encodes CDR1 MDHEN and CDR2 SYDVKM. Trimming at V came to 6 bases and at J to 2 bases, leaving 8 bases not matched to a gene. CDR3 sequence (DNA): TGTGCCAGCAGCCGAACAGGGGGACCGACTAATGAAAAACTGTTTTTT. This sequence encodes CASSRTGGPTNEKLFF.

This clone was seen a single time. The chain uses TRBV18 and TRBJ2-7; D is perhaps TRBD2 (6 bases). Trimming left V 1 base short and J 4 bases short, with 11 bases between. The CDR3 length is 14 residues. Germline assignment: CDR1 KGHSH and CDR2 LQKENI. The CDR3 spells CASSPLGGSYEQYF. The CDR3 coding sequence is TGTGCCAGCTCACCACTCGGGGGATCATACGAGCAGTACTTC.

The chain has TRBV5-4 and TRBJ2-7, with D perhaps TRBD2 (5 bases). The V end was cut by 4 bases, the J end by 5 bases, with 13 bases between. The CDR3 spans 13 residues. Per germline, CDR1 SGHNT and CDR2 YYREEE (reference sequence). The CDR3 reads CASSDVASHEQYF. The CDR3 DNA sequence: TGTGCCAGCAGCGACGTAGCGAGCCACGAGCAGTACTTC.

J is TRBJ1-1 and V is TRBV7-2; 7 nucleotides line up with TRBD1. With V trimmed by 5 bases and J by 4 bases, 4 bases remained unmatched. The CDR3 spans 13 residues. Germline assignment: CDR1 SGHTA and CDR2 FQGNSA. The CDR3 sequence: CASSRQGITEAFF. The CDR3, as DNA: TGTGCCAGCAGCCGACAGGGCATCACTGAAGCTTTCTTT.

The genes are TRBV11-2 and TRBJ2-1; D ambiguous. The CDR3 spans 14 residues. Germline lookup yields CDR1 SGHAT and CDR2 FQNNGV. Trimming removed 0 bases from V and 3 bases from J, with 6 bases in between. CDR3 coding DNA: TGTGCCAGCAGCTTAGATCTTAGCTACAATGAGCAGTTCTTC. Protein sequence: CASSLDLSYNEQFF.

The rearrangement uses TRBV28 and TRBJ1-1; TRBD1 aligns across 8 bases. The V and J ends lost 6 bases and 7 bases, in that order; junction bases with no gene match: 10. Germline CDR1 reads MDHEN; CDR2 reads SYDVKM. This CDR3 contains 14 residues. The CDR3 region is CASRGRTGKGEAFF. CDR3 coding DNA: TGTGCCAGCAGAGGTAGGACAGGGAAAGGTGAAGCTTTCTTT.

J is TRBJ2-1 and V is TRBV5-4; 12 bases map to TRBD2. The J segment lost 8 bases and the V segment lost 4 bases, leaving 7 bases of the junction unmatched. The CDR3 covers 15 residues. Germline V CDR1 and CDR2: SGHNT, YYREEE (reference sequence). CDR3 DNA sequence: TGTGCCAGCAGCCGGACTAGCGGGATCGTCGATGAGCAGTTCTTC. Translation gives CASSRTSGIVDEQFF. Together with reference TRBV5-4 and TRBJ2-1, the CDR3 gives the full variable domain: ETGVTQSPTHLIKTRGQQVTLRCSSQSGHNTVSWYQQALGQGPQFIFQYYREEENGRGNFPPRFSGLQFPNYSSELNVNALELDDSALYLCASSRTSGIVDEQFFGPGTRLTVL.

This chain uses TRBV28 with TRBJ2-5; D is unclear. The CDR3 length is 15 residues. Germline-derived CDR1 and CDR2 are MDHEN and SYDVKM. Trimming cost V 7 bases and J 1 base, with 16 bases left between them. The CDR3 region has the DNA TGTGCCAGCAAGGGCCGACGAACCTCCCAAGAGACCCAGTACTTC. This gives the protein CASKGRRTSQETQYF.

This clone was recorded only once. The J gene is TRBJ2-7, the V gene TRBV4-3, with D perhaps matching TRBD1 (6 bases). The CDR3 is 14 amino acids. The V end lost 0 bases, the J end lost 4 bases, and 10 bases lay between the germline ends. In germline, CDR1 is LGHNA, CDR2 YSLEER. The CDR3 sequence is CASSQDRGGYEQYF. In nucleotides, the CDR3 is TGCGCCAGCAGCCAAGACCGAGGGGGTTACGAGCAGTACTTC.

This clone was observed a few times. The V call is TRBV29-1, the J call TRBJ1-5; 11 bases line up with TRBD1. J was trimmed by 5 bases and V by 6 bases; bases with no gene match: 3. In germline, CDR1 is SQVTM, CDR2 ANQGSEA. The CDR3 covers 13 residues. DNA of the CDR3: TGCAGCGTCGGGACAGGGGGGGATCAGCCCCAGCATTTT. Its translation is CSVGTGGDQPQHF. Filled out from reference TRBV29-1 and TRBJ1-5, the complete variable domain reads SAVISQKPSRDICQRGTSLTIQCQVDSQVTMMFWYRQQPGQSLTLIATANQGSEATYESGFVIDKFPISRPNLTFSTLTVSNMSPEDSSIYLCSVGTGGDQPQHFGDGTRLSIL.

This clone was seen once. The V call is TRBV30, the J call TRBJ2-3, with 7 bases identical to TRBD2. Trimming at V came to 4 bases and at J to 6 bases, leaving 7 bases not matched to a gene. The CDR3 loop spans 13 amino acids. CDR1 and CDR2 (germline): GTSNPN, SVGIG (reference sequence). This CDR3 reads CAWTETGGDTQYF. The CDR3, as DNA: TGTGCCTGGACAGAGACCGGGGGGGATACGCAGTATTTT.

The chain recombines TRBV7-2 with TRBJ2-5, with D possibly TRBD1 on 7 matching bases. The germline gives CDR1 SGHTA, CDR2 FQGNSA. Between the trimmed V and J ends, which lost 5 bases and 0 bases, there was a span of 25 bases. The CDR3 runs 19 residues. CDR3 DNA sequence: TGTGCCAGCAGCAACCGTCGACAGGGCGGAGGGGATCACCAAGAGACCCAGTACTTC. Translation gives CASSNRRQGGGDHQETQYF.